This entry describes one TCR beta chain. The table came from immunoSEQ multiplex PCR; TCRdb's copy has only in-frame clones and leaves some out. The sample includes about 10,000 clones, 65% to 90% of them seen just once. This entry comes from a study of T cell repertoires in MIS-A myocarditis. The TCR originated in a man in his late teens or twenties with fulminant myocarditis from multisystem inflammatory syndrome in adults (MIS-A) after COVID-19. Sequenced input: right ventricle heart tissue obtained at autopsy.

CDR3 sequence (DNA): TGTGCCAGCAGCCAAGACTATGGCTACACCTTC. It is translated as CASSQDYGYTF. The chain combines TRBV14 with TRBJ1-2, with D unclear. Looked up from germline, CDR1 is SGHDN and CDR2 is FVKESK. The CDR3 contains 11 residues. Deletions cut 0 bases from V and 4 bases from J, with 0 bases between.